This entry lists 10 T cell receptor beta chains sequenced from one sample in a study of blood T cells in healthy people across ages. Primers used in a second PCR of roughly 7 to 11 cycles were a sample-barcoded 5' primer and a J-beta primer mix. Each CDR3 protein gets one entry after TCRdb re-called the 5' RACE reads with MiXCR. The data contain 730,000 or so distinct CDR3 sequences, about 42% of them singletons. The specimen was blood. These receptors all stem from a woman aged 60-70 years in good health.

The rearrangement uses TRBV5-6 and TRBJ1-6; weak D call: TRBD1 (5 bases). The CDR3 has 16 residues. V lost 0 bases and J 10 bases, leaving 17 bases between the germline ends. Germline lookup yields CDR1 SGHDT and CDR2 YYEEEE. CDR3 coding DNA: TGTGCCAGCAGCTTGGATGCAGGGCGTTTAGGATCACCCCTCCACTTT. Amino acids: CASSLDAGRLGSPLHF.

The chain joins TRBV12-3 or TRBV12-4 to TRBJ2-1; TRBD1 is a possible D gene (5 bases). Deletions cut 6 bases from V and 7 bases from J, with 10 bases between. The CDR3 runs 12 residues. The CDR3 DNA follows: TGTGCCAGCAGGGGGCTTAGGAATGAGCAGTTCTTC. Translating it yields CASRGLRNEQFF.

The chain links TRBV7-2 to TRBJ2-5; D remains unclear. V lost 1 base and J lost 2, with 8 bases in between. Germline V lookup: CDR1 SGHTA, CDR2 FQGNSA. CDR3 length: 14 residues. For the CDR3, the DNA is TGTGCCAGCAGCTTAGAACAGATACAAGAGACCCAGTACTTC. Residues: CASSLEQIQETQYF.

The rearrangement joins TRBV29-1 to TRBJ2-7; 7 bases align to TRBD2. Germline lookup yields CDR1 SQVTM and CDR2 ANQGSEA. Losses at the gene ends were 5 bases for V and 2 bases for J; bases not matched to a gene: 6. The length of the CDR3 is 13 residues. The CDR3 region has the DNA TGCAGCGTTCAAGGGGCGGGGGCCTACGAGCAGTACTTC. Translating it yields CSVQGAGAYEQYF.

This clonotype was counted between two and nine times. The V call is TRBV15, the J call TRBJ2-3; D not resolved. The CDR3 is 13 residues long. Germline V gene sequence: CDR1 LNHNV, CDR2 YYDKDF (reference sequence). The V end was cut by 7 bases, the J end by 0 bases, with 8 bases between. The CDR3 protein is CATTSGSTDTQYF. CDR3 nucleotides: TGTGCCACCACGTCGGGCAGCACAGATACGCAGTATTTT.

This clonotype was seen only a few times. The chain joins TRBV6-6 to TRBJ1-2; the match to TRBD1 covers 7 bases. The CDR3 consists of 13 residues. The V and J ends lost 5 bases and 13 bases, in that order; junction bases with no gene match: 13. CDR1 MNHNY and CDR2 SVGAGI come from the germline V gene (reference sequence). CDR3 coding DNA: TGTGCCAGCAGTCAAGGGGACCAGACAGGGTTCACCTTC. This translates into CASSQGDQTGFTF.

This clonotype was recorded a few times. The J gene is TRBJ2-1, the V gene TRBV7-9, with TRBD2 as a possible D gene (6 bases). Germline V CDR1 and CDR2: SEHNR, FQNEAQ (reference sequence). The CDR3 loop spans 15 amino acids. With 5 bases removed from V and 9 bases from J, the gap between germline ends came to 20 bases. The CDR3 DNA is TGTGCCAGCAGCCCAACTCGGGGCGGGGAGATTGAGCAGTTCTTC. Encoded protein: CASSPTRGGEIEQFF.

The sample holds a few counts of this clonotype. The chain is built from TRBV7-9 and TRBJ2-6; D perhaps matches TRBD2 (6 bases). The V and J ends lost 7 bases and 3 bases respectively, with 19 bases between them. The germline gives CDR1 SEHNR, CDR2 FQNEAQ (reference sequence). The CDR3 has 17 residues. This CDR3 is CASTALRAGFGANVLTF. CDR3 nucleotide sequence: TGTGCCAGCACGGCTCTCAGGGCGGGATTTGGGGCCAACGTCCTGACTTTC.

The V call is TRBV4-1, the J call TRBJ2-2; no definite D call. Deletions cut 4 bases from V and 0 bases from J, with 9 bases between. The V gene's germline CDR1 is MGHRA and CDR2 YSYEKL. CDR3 length: 15 amino acids. CDR3 loop: CASSPPTTNTGELFF. In DNA form, the CDR3 reads TGCGCCAGCAGCCCTCCCACCACGAACACCGGGGAGCTGTTTTTT.

This chain joins TRBV30 and TRBJ1-1; D possibly corresponds to TRBD1 (5 bases). Trimming cost V 4 bases and J 1 base, with 13 bases left between them. CDR3 length: 14 amino acids. Germline V gene data show CDR1 as GTSNPN and CDR2 as SVGIG (reference sequence). The CDR3 DNA reads as TGTGCCTGGATCCTGGGGGGGACGAACACTGAAGCTTTCTTT. Its protein product is CAWILGGTNTEAFF.